This T cell receptor (beta chain) was captured by sequencing in a study of CD8 T cells in ankylosing spondylitis. Study-wide points: CD8+ by phenotype, disease-linked clones were relatively rare in peripheral blood.

This clonotype was detected ten times or more. Its cognate antigen is unknown. TCRdb redid the calling of the 5' RACE reads with MiXCR, one entry per CDR3 protein. This table has roughly 220,000 distinct CDR3 sequences, roughly a tenth appearing once. Source material: blood, either unsorted or a sorted T cell fraction (not recorded which). The sequence came from a male donor with ankylosing spondylitis or in good health (not recorded which).

CDR3 nucleotides: TGTGCCAGCAGCTTAGTTGACAGTATCAATGAGCAGTTCTTC. This encodes CASSLVDSINEQFF. The chain links TRBV7-2 to TRBJ2-1, with D possibly being TRBD1 (5 bases). This CDR3 is built from 14 residues. V lost 1 base and J lost 6, with 10 bases in between. In germline, CDR1 is SGHTA, CDR2 FQGNSA. The entire variable domain, with the rest obtained from reference TRBV7-2 and TRBJ2-1, is as follows: GAGVSQSPSNKVTEKGKDVELRCDPISGHTALYWYRQSLGQGLEFLIYFQGNSAPDKSGLPSDRFSAERTGGSVSTLTIQRTQQEDSAVYLCASSLVDSINEQFFGPGTRLTVL.